This entry lists 20 T cell receptor beta chains sequenced from one sample in a study of T cells after yellow fever vaccination (dated by TCRdb to the late 2010s). The meaning of the sample's treatment or condition label: live attenuated yellow fever vaccine strain. The library was produced with 5' RACE. Sequencing was carried out with an Illumina NovaSeq 6000. The public reads were reanalyzed by TCRdb: fastp trimming at Q25, MiXCR alignment, in-frame beta chains only. All rows with the same CDR3 protein become a single entry with the most common DNA and genes. For this sample the table gives some 320,000 distinct CDR3 sequences, of which 4.1% were detected only once. Around 23% of the sample comes from the top ten. Here the sequenced sample was PBMCs, taken 5 days after the yellow fever booster vaccination. The receptors stem from a man aged 18 to 30 who received the YFV17D yellow fever vaccine.

This clonotype was seen repeatedly, ten times or more. The rearrangement links TRBV5-1 to TRBJ1-1; unclear D gene. Germline V gene lookup returns CDR1 SGHRS and CDR2 YFSETQ. Trimming removed 2 bases at V and 1 base at J, with 15 bases between. The CDR3 spans 16 residues. The CDR3 DNA follows: TGCGCCAGCAGCTTCGAAGCTCGCGTGAGGAACACTGAAGCTTTCTTT. This codes for CASSFEARVRNTEAFF.

The table lists this clonotype with many counts. The chain links TRBV7-9 to TRBJ2-5; 16 positions match TRBD2. Germline V gene sequence: CDR1 SEHNR, CDR2 FQNEAQ (reference sequence). With V trimmed by 6 bases and J by 5 bases, 9 bases remained unmatched. The CDR3 contains 17 residues. The CDR3 sequence is CASRTGTSGGAEETQYF. Here the CDR3 DNA reads TGTGCCAGCAGGACCGGGACTAGCGGGGGGGCCGAGGAGACCCAGTACTTC. Drawing the rest from reference TRBV7-9 and TRBJ2-5, the complete variable domain is DTGVSQNPRHKITKRGQNVTFRCDPISEHNRLYWYRQTLGQGPEFLTYFQNEAQLEKSRLLSDRFSAERPKGSFSTLEIQRTEQGDSAMYLCASRTGTSGGAEETQYFGPGTRLLVL.

This clonotype was detected only a few times. The V call is TRBV6-5, the J call TRBJ1-2; perhaps TRBD1 as D (6 bases). Germline V gives CDR1 MNHEY, CDR2 SVGAGI. The CDR3 covers 15 residues. Trimming stripped 5 bases from V and 3 bases from J, with 16 bases between. DNA of the CDR3: TGTGCCAGCAGTCATCGACAGTCAGGGGACTATGGCTACACCTTC. Translating gives CASSHRQSGDYGYTF.

A few counts support this clonotype. This chain links TRBV7-2 with TRBJ2-3; D uncertain. Germline values: CDR1 SGHTA, CDR2 FQGNSA. The CDR3 is made up of 14 amino acids. Trimming left V 3 bases short and J 1 base short, with 8 bases between. The CDR3 here is CASSFIRGTDTQYF. In nucleotides, the CDR3 is TGTGCCAGCAGCTTCATACGGGGCACAGATACGCAGTATTTT.

This clonotype has only a few counts. V and J are TRBV7-2 and TRBJ1-1; maybe TRBD1 (5 bases). V lost 2 bases to trimming and J lost 4 bases, with 8 bases between them. This CDR3 is built from 13 residues. Germline V lookup: CDR1 SGHTA, CDR2 FQGNSA. CDR3 DNA: TGTGCCAGCAGCTTACAGGGCGTCACTGAAGCTTTCTTT. Translation: CASSLQGVTEAFF.

This clonotype was detected a few times. This sequence joins TRBV7-9 and TRBJ1-5, with D perhaps TRBD1 (5 bases). Germline V gene sequence: CDR1 SEHNR, CDR2 FQNEAQ (reference sequence). Trimming took 2 bases from V and 3 from J, leaving 8 bases between them. The CDR3 sequence is 14 residues long. The DNA for the CDR3 is TGTGCCAGCAGCTTACAGGGATACAATCAGCCCCAGCATTTT. The encoded protein is CASSLQGYNQPQHF.

The gene calls are TRBV5-1 and TRBJ2-3, with 12 bases lining up with TRBD2. The CDR3 spans 15 residues. CDR1 SGHRS and CDR2 YFSETQ come from the germline V gene. The V and J ends lost 4 bases and 3 bases, in that order; junction bases with no gene match: 3. Written as DNA, the CDR3 is TGCGCCAGCAGCCTAGCGGGGGGGGTTACAGATACGCAGTATTTT. It translates to CASSLAGGVTDTQYF.

This clonotype was detected many times. The chain joins TRBV5-1 to TRBJ1-5; 7 bases fit TRBD1. The V gene end was trimmed by 4 bases and the J gene end by 6 bases; junction bases not matched to a gene: 7. There are 14 residues in the CDR3. The V gene's germline CDR1 is SGHRS and CDR2 YFSETQ. The CDR3 sequence is CASSVATGAQPQHF. DNA for the CDR3: TGCGCCAGCAGCGTCGCAACAGGGGCTCAGCCCCAGCATTTT.

CDR3 in amino acids: CASSLAPRYEQYV. In DNA form, the CDR3 reads TGTGCCAGCAGTTTGGCCCCAAGGTACGAGCAGTACGTC. The chain links TRBV6-2 or TRBV6-3 to TRBJ2-7; D gene ambiguous. This CDR3 is built from 13 residues. Germline CDR1 and CDR2: MNHEY and SVGEGT. The V end lost 4 bases, the J end lost 4 bases, and 11 bases lay between the germline ends.

This clonotype was seen many times. This chain links TRBV5-1 with TRBJ2-2; perhaps TRBD1 as D (6 bases). Germline lookup yields CDR1 SGHRS and CDR2 YFSETQ. Trimming pared 4 bases from V and 6 bases from J, leaving 13 bases between. CDR3 length: 14 residues. As DNA, the CDR3 is TGCGCCAGCAGCAGGGGGAAGGAGGCCGGGGAGCTGTTTTTT. It yields the protein CASSRGKEAGELFF.

The CDR3 sequence: CASSEFQGGDTQYF. CDR3 in DNA: TGCGCCAGCAGTGAGTTCCAAGGAGGAGATACGCAGTATTTT. The rearrangement links TRBV10-1 to TRBJ2-3; D is perhaps TRBD2 (5 bases). This CDR3 spans 14 amino acids. The germline V gene encodes CDR1 WNHNN and CDR2 SYGVQD (reference sequence). Between the trimmed V and J ends, which lost 1 base and 5 bases, there was a span of 10 bases.

The V call is TRBV7-6, the J call TRBJ2-2; TRBD2 matches at 7 bases. Germline V gene sequence: CDR1 SGHVS, CDR2 FNYEAQ. The CDR3 loop spans 18 amino acids. V shed 6 bases, J shed 6 bases, and the junction held 19 bases outside the gene matches. The DNA of the CDR3 is TGTGCCAGCAGTTCCCCCCTTCGCGGGGGAGGGACCGCCGGGGAGCTGTTTTTT. Translated, it gives CASSSPLRGGGTAGELFF. Filled out from reference TRBV7-6 and TRBJ2-2, the complete variable domain reads GAGVSQSPRYKVTKRGQDVALRCDPISGHVSLYWYRQALGQGPEFLTYFNYEAQQDKSGLPNDRFSAERPEGSISTLTIQRTEQRDSAMYRCASSSPLRGGGTAGELFFGEGSRLTVL.

This clonotype occurred a few times. The J gene is TRBJ2-1, the V gene TRBV7-2; TRBD1 is a possible D gene (7 bases). Germline CDR1 is SGHTA and CDR2 is FQGNSA. V shed 2 bases and J shed 0 bases, with 14 bases lying between them. This CDR3 is 17 amino acids long. The CDR3 here is CASSLKAGGSSYNEQFF. CDR3 nucleotides: TGTGCCAGCAGCTTAAAGGCAGGGGGGAGCTCCTACAATGAGCAGTTCTTC.

This clonotype was detected only a few times. This chain links TRBV7-9 with TRBJ1-2, with D perhaps matching TRBD1 (6 bases). This CDR3 has 15 amino acids. V lost 2 bases, J lost 5 bases, and 15 bases lay in between. Germline CDR1 is SEHNR and CDR2 is FQNEAQ (reference sequence). The CDR3: CASSLYLPGEYGYTF. The CDR3 region has the DNA TGTGCCAGCAGCTTATATCTACCAGGGGAATATGGCTACACCTTC. The entire variable domain, with the rest obtained from reference TRBV7-9 and TRBJ1-2, is as follows: DTGVSQNPRHKITKRGQNVTFRCDPISEHNRLYWYRQTLGQGPEFLTYFQNEAQLEKSRLLSDRFSAERPKGSFSTLEIQRTEQGDSAMYLCASSLYLPGEYGYTFGSGTRLTVV.

This chain connects TRBV7-8 to TRBJ2-5; D is tentatively TRBD1 or TRBD2 (5 bases each). This CDR3 is 14 amino acids long. Trimming removed 5 bases from V and 7 bases from J, with 17 bases in between. CDR1 is SGHVS, CDR2 FQNEAQ, per germline. CDR3 region: CASSLGPTVRTQYF. DNA of the CDR3: TGTGCCAGCAGCCTGGGACCGACCGTCAGGACCCAGTACTTC.

Ten or more counts support this clonotype. V usage is TRBV20-1 and J usage is TRBJ2-2; D is undetermined. V was clipped by 8 bases and J by 1 base, with 8 bases between them. The CDR3 is 12 amino acids. From germline, CDR1 is DFQATT and CDR2 SNEGSKA (reference sequence). CDR3 sequence: CSTHKNTGELFF. The CDR3 nucleotides read TGCAGTACCCACAAGAACACCGGGGAGCTGTTTTTT.

The chain recombines TRBV7-2 with TRBJ2-1; 11 nucleotides line up with TRBD2. The CDR3 is 15 amino acids. Germline CDR1 is SGHTA and CDR2 is FQGNSA. Unmatched junction bases numbered 9, after V lost 2 bases and J lost 12 bases. CDR3 sequence: CASSLTLAGGYRQFF. The CDR3 DNA is TGTGCCAGCAGCTTAACCCTAGCGGGGGGATATCGGCAGTTCTTC.

This clonotype showed up many times. This rearrangement joins TRBV6-5 to TRBJ2-2; 7 bases match TRBD1. This CDR3 contains 14 residues. The germline CDR1 and CDR2 sequences are MNHEY and SVGAGI. Unmatched junction bases numbered 6, after V lost 7 bases and J lost 4 bases. CDR3 nucleotide sequence: TGTGCCAGCACCCTCAACAGGGGCACCGGGGAGCTGTTTTTT. Translated: CASTLNRGTGELFF.

This clonotype came up many times. J is TRBJ2-2 and V is TRBV4-1; no clear D. The V and J ends lost 4 bases and 1 base respectively, with 13 bases between them. The CDR3 has 16 residues. The germline V gene encodes CDR1 MGHRA and CDR2 YSYEKL. Here the CDR3 reads CASSPRAPENTGELFF. The CDR3 DNA sequence: TGCGCCAGCAGCCCCCGGGCCCCGGAGAACACCGGGGAGCTGTTTTTT.

In its sample, this clonotype was seen many times. J is TRBJ1-6 and V is TRBV24-1; weak D call: TRBD1 (5 bases). The germline V gene has CDR1 KGHDR and CDR2 SFDVKD. Trimming shortened V by 0 bases and J by 8 bases, and 13 bases separated the two germline ends. The CDR3 runs 16 residues. Here the CDR3 reads CATSDLRCRADSPLHF. The CDR3 nucleotides read TGTGCCACCAGTGATTTGCGGTGCAGGGCGGATTCACCCCTCCACTTT.